The 23 T cell receptor beta chains below were found in one sample sequenced in a study of OX40 agonist ivuxolimab in advanced cancers. Measured with immunoSEQ multiplex PCR; TCRdb has only the in-frame clones, and not every one. Altogether roughly 15,000 clones are present, around 83% being singletons, with the ten largest covering 12%. This specimen was CD4+ or CD8+ T cells sorted from blood, taken in a trial of the OX40 agonist ivuxolimab. These receptors were collected from an adult with an advanced solid tumor such as melanoma, head and neck, liver or kidney cancer.

This chain connects TRBV19 to TRBJ1-5, with D unresolved. The ends were cut back, 6 bases at V and 0 bases at J, with 3 bases in the middle. Germline CDR1 and CDR2: LNHDA and SQIVND (reference sequence). The CDR3 has 12 amino acids. The CDR3 reads CASSYSNQPQHF. The CDR3 nucleotides are TGTGCCAGTAGCTATAGCAATCAGCCCCAGCATTTT.

This rearrangement joins TRBV7-8 to TRBJ2-1; no clear D gene. The germline gives CDR1 SGHVS, CDR2 FQNEAQ. The CDR3 has 12 residues. V gave up 5 bases and J gave up 6 bases, with 8 bases separating them. CDR3 loop: CASSRWSNEQFF. CDR3 DNA: TGTGCCAGCAGCCGATGGAGCAATGAGCAGTTCTTC. Supplemented by reference TRBV7-8 and TRBJ2-1, the full variable domain reads GAGVSQSPRYKVAKRGQDVALRCDPISGHVSLFWYQQALGQGPEFLTYFQNEAQLDKSGLPSDRFFAERPEGSVSTLKIQRTQQEDSAVYLCASSRWSNEQFFGPGTRLTVL.

This chain joins TRBV27 and TRBJ2-1; the D gene is possibly TRBD2 (5 bases). This CDR3 is built from 14 residues. The V gene lost 6 bases and the J gene lost 1 base, with 10 bases spanning the gap. Per the germline V gene, CDR1 is MNHEY and CDR2 is SMNVEV (reference sequence). CDR3 bases: TGTGCCAGCAGAATACTAGTGTCCTACAATGAGCAGTTCTTC. It yields the protein CASRILVSYNEQFF.

This clone has only one observation. This chain connects TRBV14 to TRBJ2-3, with 7 bases identical to TRBD2. V gave up 4 bases and J gave up 3 bases; unmatched junction bases: 7. This CDR3 contains 15 residues. Germline loops: CDR1 SGHDN, CDR2 FVKESK. The CDR3 coding sequence is TGTGCCAGCAGCCGACCCGGGACTATTACAGATACGCAGTATTTT. It encodes CASSRPGTITDTQYF.

The V gene is TRBV7-9, the J gene TRBJ2-7; the D is unclear. V lost 5 bases to trimming and J lost 1 base, with 12 bases between them. This CDR3 contains 14 residues. The germline gives CDR1 SEHNR, CDR2 FQNEAQ (reference sequence). The CDR3 is CASSPPTGSYEQYF. The CDR3 DNA sequence: TGTGCCAGCAGCCCTCCTACTGGATCCTACGAGCAGTACTTC.

V and J are TRBV7-6 and TRBJ2-1; 10 bases line up with TRBD2. Looked up from germline, CDR1 is SGHVS and CDR2 is FNYEAQ. The V gene end was trimmed by 3 bases and the J gene end by 7 bases; junction bases not matched to a gene: 9. This CDR3 region has 16 residues. The CDR3 protein is CASSFTQTSGLNEQFF. The CDR3 coding sequence is TGTGCCAGCAGCTTTACCCAGACTAGCGGGTTAAATGAGCAGTTCTTC.

CDR3 in amino acids: CASSLVAAPNEQFF. CDR3 bases: TGTGCCAGCAGCTTAGTGGCGGCTCCCAATGAGCAGTTCTTC. J is TRBJ2-1 and V is TRBV7-9; no definite D call. This CDR3 is built from 14 residues. Germline CDR1 and CDR2: SEHNR and FQNEAQ (reference sequence). V lost 1 base and J lost 6, with 10 bases in between.

The chain carries TRBV4-1 and TRBJ2-2; the D call may be TRBD1 or TRBD2 (5 bases each). In germline, CDR1 is MGHRA, CDR2 YSYEKL. CDR3 length: 14 amino acids. The V end was cut by 4 bases, the J end by 6 bases, with 12 bases between. The CDR3 sequence: CASSRIRGAGELFF. In DNA form, the CDR3 reads TGCGCCAGCAGCCGGATTCGAGGGGCCGGGGAGCTGTTTTTT.

This clone is medium-sized. This chain joins TRBV9 and TRBJ1-2, with TRBD1 matching over 8 bases. CDR1 and CDR2 (germline): SGDLS, YYNGEE. After removal of 4 bases from V and 4 bases from J, the junction contained 3 bases not matched to a gene. This CDR3 has 13 residues. This CDR3 is CASSMGQAYGYTF. In DNA, the CDR3 is TGTGCCAGCAGCATGGGACAGGCCTATGGCTACACCTTC.

The chain's CDR3 is CASSTSPQYEQYF. The CDR3 DNA follows: TGTGCCAGCAGCACGAGTCCCCAGTACGAGCAGTACTTC. The chain is built from TRBV4-2 and TRBJ2-7, with no clear D. V dropped 5 bases and J dropped 4 bases, with 12 bases sitting between them. The germline V gene has CDR1 LGHNA and CDR2 YNFKEQ. This CDR3 region has 13 residues.

This rearrangement joins TRBV5-5 to TRBJ2-1, with 12 bases identical to TRBD2. The germline CDR1 and CDR2 sequences are SGHKS and YYEKEE (reference sequence). The CDR3 covers 14 residues. With 0 bases clipped from V and 9 bases from J, the junction kept 1 base outside the gene matches. CDR3: CASSLGLAGVEQFF. The CDR3 DNA reads TGTGCCAGCAGCTTGGGACTAGCGGGAGTTGAGCAGTTCTTC.

The rearrangement uses TRBV7-9 and TRBJ2-7; 7 nucleotides line up with TRBD2. Germline V gene lookup returns CDR1 SEHNR and CDR2 FQNEAQ (reference sequence). With V trimmed by 3 bases and J by 2 bases, 10 bases remained unmatched. This CDR3 region has 16 residues. DNA of the CDR3: TGTGCCAGCAGCTTGGTCGCGGCGGGAGCCACCTACGAGCAGTACTTC. Protein product: CASSLVAAGATYEQYF.

V and J are TRBV27 and TRBJ2-1; TRBD2 aligns across 7 bases. CDR1 is MNHEY and CDR2 is SMNVEV in the germline V gene (reference sequence). The CDR3 runs to 17 residues. Unmatched junction bases numbered 11, after V lost 5 bases and J lost 1 base. The CDR3 nucleotides are TGTGCCAGCAGTCCGGCCGTACGACTAGCATCCTACAATGAGCAGTTCTTC. This gives the protein CASSPAVRLASYNEQFF.

In this sample, this clone turned up a few times. The chain is built from TRBV5-6 and TRBJ2-7, with a possible D match to TRBD2 (5 bases). This CDR3 has 14 residues. Germline V gene data show CDR1 as SGHDT and CDR2 as YYEEEE. V was cut by 4 bases and J by 6 bases, with 17 bases left in between. In nucleotides, the CDR3 is TGTGCCAGCAGCCCACCATCACTACGGGGCGAGCAGTACTTC. Translated: CASSPPSLRGEQYF.

The genes are TRBV2 and TRBJ2-7; 14 nucleotides agree with TRBD2. Germline CDR1 reads SNHLY; CDR2 reads FYNNEI. The CDR3 covers 16 residues. V gave up 7 bases and J gave up 2 bases; unmatched junction bases: 7. The CDR3 reads CASIGTSGRMPYEQYF. For the CDR3, the DNA is TGTGCCAGCATAGGGACTAGCGGGAGAATGCCCTACGAGCAGTACTTC.

The genes are TRBV19 and TRBJ2-1, with TRBD2 identical over 11 bases. V shed 4 bases, J shed 2 bases, and the junction held 13 bases outside the gene matches. Germline CDR1 is LNHDA and CDR2 is SQIVND (reference sequence). The CDR3 consists of 19 residues. The CDR3 region has the DNA TGTGCCAGTAGTACCGATCCTCCTCTAGCGGGAGGACCCTACAATGAGCAGTTCTTC. Protein: CASSTDPPLAGGPYNEQFF.

V and J are TRBV5-4 and TRBJ1-1; weak D call: TRBD1 (5 bases). Germline CDR1 reads SGHNT; CDR2 reads YYREEE (reference sequence). Deletions cut 6 bases from V and 1 base from J, with 25 bases between. The CDR3 runs 18 residues. This CDR3 is CASIKMVGPSTRNTEAFF. The DNA of the CDR3 is TGTGCCAGCATAAAAATGGTGGGGCCATCAACTAGGAACACTGAAGCTTTCTTT.

The J gene is TRBJ2-7, the V gene TRBV9; 8 bases fit TRBD2. The CDR3 runs to 17 residues. The V segment lost 0 bases and the J segment 5 bases; nucleotides outside the gene matches: 13. The germline gives CDR1 SGDLS, CDR2 YYNGEE. The CDR3 loop is CASSVEGFAGGRDEQYF. DNA of the CDR3: TGTGCCAGCAGCGTAGAGGGCTTTGCGGGAGGCCGTGACGAGCAGTACTTC.

For the CDR3, the DNA is TGTGCCAGCAGCCTTGAGGGACTAGCGGGAGGTTTCTCCTACGAGCAGTACTTC. Translation: CASSLEGLAGGFSYEQYF. V and J are TRBV7-2 and TRBJ2-7; 15 positions agree with TRBD2. V lost 5 bases, J lost 0 bases, and 8 bases stayed unmatched. This CDR3 comprises 18 residues. Germline CDR1 SGHTA, CDR2 FQGNSA. Full variable domain (rest looked up from reference TRBV7-2 and TRBJ2-7): GAGVSQSPSNKVTEKGKDVELRCDPISGHTALYWYRQSLGQGLEFLIYFQGNSAPDKSGLPSDRFSAERTGGSVSTLTIQRTQQEDSAVYLCASSLEGLAGGFSYEQYFGPGTRLTVT.

Here the CDR3 DNA reads TGTGCCAGCAGCGTAGGTGGACAGGGGAGCTCCTACGAGCAGTACTTC. Translating it yields CASSVGGQGSSYEQYF. The rearrangement links TRBV9 to TRBJ2-7, with TRBD1 identical over 9 bases. The trim removed 0 bases at V and 0 bases at J, leaving 4 bases unmatched. Germline lookup yields CDR1 SGDLS and CDR2 YYNGEE. The CDR3 runs 16 residues.

The V and J genes are TRBV7-6 and TRBJ2-6; 12 bases line up with TRBD2. After removal of 5 bases from V and 0 bases from J, the junction contained 5 bases not matched to a gene. The CDR3 has 18 amino acids. The germline CDR1 and CDR2 sequences are SGHVS and FNYEAQ. CDR3 nucleotide sequence: TGTGCCAGCAGCAGAACTAGCGGGAGGTCCTCTGGGGCCAACGTCCTGACTTTC. Amino acid sequence: CASSRTSGRSSGANVLTF.

This chain joins TRBV27 and TRBJ2-7; either TRBD1 or TRBD2 may fit D (5 bases each). V was pared by 3 bases and J by 5 bases, with 8 bases between. The CDR3 covers 12 residues. CDR1 is MNHEY and CDR2 is SMNVEV in the germline V gene (reference sequence). The chain's CDR3 is CASSFRGDEQYF. The CDR3 DNA reads as TGTGCCAGCAGTTTTAGGGGAGACGAGCAGTACTTC.

This clone was recorded a few times. This sample also contains other DNA sequences that code for the same CDR3. The chain employs TRBV4-1 and TRBJ2-1; 12 bases align to TRBD2. There are 16 residues in the CDR3. V shed 0 bases and J 7 bases; nucleotides not matched to a gene: 4. Germline CDR1 reads MGHRA; CDR2 reads YSYEKL. CDR3 sequence reads: CASSQDRLAGVNEQFF. The CDR3 DNA follows: TGCGCCAGCAGCCAAGATAGACTAGCGGGAGTGAATGAGCAGTTCTTC.